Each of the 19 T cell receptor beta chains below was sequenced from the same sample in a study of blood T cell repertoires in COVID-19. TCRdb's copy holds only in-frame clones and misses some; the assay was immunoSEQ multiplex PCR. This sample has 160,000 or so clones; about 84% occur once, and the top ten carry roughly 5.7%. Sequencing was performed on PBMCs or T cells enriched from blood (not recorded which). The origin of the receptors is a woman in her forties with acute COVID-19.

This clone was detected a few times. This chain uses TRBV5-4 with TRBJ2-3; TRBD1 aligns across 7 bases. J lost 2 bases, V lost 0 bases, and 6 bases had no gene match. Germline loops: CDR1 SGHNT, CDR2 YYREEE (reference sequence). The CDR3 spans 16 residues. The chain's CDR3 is CASSLVGQDFTDTQYF. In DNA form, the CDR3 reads TGTGCCAGCAGCTTGGTAGGACAGGATTTCACAGATACGCAGTATTTT.

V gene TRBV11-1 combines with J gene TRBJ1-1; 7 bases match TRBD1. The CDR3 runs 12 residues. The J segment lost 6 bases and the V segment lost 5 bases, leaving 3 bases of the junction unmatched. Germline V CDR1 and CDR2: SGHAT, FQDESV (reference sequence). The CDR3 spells CASSQGGAEAFF. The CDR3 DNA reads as TGTGCCAGCAGCCAGGGGGGCGCTGAAGCTTTCTTT.

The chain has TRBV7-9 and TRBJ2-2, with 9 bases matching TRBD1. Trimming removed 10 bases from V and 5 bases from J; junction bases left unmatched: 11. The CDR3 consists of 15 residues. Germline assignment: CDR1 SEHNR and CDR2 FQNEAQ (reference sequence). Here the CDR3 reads CATDRDRAGTGELFF. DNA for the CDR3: TGTGCCACAGACCGGGACAGGGCCGGAACCGGGGAGCTGTTTTTT.

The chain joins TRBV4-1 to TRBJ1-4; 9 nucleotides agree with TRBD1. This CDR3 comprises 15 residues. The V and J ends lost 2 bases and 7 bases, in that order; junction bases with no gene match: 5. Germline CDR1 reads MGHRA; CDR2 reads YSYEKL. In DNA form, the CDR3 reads TGCGCCAGCAGCCAAAACAGGGGGCAGAGTGAAAAACTGTTTTTT. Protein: CASSQNRGQSEKLFF.

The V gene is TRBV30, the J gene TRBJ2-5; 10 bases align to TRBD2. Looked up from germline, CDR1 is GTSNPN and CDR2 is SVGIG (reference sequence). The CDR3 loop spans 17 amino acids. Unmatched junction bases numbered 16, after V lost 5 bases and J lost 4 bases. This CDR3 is CAWDGAGGTTSGETQYF. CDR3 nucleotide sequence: TGTGCCTGGGATGGAGCGGGAGGGACCACGTCGGGAGAGACCCAGTACTTC.

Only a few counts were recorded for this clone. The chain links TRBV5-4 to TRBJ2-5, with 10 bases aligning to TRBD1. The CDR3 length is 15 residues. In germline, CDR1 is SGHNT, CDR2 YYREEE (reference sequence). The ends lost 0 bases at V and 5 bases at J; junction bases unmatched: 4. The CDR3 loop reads CASSLGDRGVETQYF. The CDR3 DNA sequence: TGTGCCAGCAGCTTGGGGGACAGGGGTGTCGAGACCCAGTACTTC.

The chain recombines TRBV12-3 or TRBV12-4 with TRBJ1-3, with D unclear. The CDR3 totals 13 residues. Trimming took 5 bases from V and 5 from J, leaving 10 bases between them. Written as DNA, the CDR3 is TGTGCCAGCAGTCCTGACTTCAGAAACACCATATATTTT. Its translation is CASSPDFRNTIYF.

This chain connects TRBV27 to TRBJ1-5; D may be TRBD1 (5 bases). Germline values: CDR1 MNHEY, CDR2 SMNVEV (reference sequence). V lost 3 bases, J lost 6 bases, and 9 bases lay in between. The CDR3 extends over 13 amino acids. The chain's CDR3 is CASSFQGGQPQHF. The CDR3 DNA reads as TGTGCCAGCAGTTTTCAGGGAGGTCAGCCCCAGCATTTT.

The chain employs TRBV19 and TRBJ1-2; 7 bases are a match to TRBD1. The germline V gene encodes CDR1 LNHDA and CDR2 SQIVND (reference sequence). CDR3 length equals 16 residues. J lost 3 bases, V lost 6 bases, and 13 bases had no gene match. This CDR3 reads CASSIRGSPEDYGYTF. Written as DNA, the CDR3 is TGTGCCAGTAGCATCAGGGGGTCGCCGGAGGACTATGGCTACACCTTC.

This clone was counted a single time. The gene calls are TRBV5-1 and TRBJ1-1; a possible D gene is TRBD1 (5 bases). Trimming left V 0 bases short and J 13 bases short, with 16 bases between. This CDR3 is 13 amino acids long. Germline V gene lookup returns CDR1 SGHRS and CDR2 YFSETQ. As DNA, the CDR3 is TGCGCCAGCAGCTTGGGGGCGGGGGAGAAGGGTTTCTTT. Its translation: CASSLGAGEKGFF.

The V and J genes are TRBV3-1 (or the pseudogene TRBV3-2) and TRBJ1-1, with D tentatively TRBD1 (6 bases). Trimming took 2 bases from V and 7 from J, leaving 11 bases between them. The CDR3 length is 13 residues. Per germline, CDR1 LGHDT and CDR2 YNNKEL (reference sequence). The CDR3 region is CASSQHGQLEAFF. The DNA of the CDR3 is TGTGCCAGCAGCCAACACGGACAGCTTGAAGCTTTCTTT.

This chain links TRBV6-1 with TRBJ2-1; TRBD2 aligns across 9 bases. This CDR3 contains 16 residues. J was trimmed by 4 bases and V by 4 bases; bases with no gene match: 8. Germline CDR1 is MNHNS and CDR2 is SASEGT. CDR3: CASSGRLAETYNEQFF. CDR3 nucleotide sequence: TGTGCCAGCAGTGGCCGACTAGCGGAAACTTACAATGAGCAGTTCTTC.

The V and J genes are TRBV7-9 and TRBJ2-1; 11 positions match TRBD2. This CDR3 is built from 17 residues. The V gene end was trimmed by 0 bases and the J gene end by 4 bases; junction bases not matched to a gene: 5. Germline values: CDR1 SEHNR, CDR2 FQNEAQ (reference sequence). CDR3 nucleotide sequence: TGTGCCAGCAGCTTAGCGGTAGCGGGAGGGGGTTACAATGAGCAGTTCTTC. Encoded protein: CASSLAVAGGGYNEQFF.

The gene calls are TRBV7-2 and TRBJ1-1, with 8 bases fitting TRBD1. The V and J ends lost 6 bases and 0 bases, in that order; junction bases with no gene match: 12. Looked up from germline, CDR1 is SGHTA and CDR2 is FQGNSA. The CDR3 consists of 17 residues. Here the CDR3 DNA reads TGTGCCAGCAGGTCTCGCACAGGGGGTAGTGTGAACACTGAAGCTTTCTTT. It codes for CASRSRTGGSVNTEAFF.

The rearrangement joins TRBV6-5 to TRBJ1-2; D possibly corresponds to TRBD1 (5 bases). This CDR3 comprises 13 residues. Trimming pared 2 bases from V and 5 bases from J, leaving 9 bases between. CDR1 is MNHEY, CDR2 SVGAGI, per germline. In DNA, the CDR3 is TGTGCCAGCAGTTACAGGCAGGGATATGGCTACACCTTC. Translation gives CASSYRQGYGYTF.

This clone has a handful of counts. Here the CDR3 reads CASSSESRGLNTEAFF. CDR3 nucleotide sequence: TGTGCCAGCAGTTCCGAAAGCAGGGGCCTGAACACTGAAGCTTTCTTT. The chain has TRBV6-5 and TRBJ1-1; D is possibly TRBD1 (6 bases). Germline V gives CDR1 MNHEY, CDR2 SVGAGI. The CDR3 spans 16 residues. Deletions cut 4 bases from V and 0 bases from J, with 15 bases between.

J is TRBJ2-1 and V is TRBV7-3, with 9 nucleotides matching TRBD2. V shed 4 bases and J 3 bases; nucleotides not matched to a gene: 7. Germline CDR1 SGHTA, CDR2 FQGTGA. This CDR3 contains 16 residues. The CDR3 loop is CASSSKTSGDYNEQFF. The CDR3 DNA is TGTGCCAGCAGCTCTAAGACTAGCGGAGACTACAATGAGCAGTTCTTC.

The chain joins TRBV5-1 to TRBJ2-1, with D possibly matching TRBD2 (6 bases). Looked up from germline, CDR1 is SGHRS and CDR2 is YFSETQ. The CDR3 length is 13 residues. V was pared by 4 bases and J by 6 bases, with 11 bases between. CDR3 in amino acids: CASSLGLVNEQFF. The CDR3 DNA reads TGCGCCAGCAGCCTGGGACTCGTCAATGAGCAGTTCTTC.

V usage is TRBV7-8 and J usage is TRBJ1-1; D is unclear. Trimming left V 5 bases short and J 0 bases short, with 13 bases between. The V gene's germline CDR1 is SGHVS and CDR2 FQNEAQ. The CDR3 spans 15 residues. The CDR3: CASSLTENLNTEAFF. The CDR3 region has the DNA TGTGCCAGCAGCCTAACGGAGAACTTGAACACTGAAGCTTTCTTT.